These 28 T cell receptor beta chains originate from one sample sequenced in a study of blood T cell repertoires in COVID-19. Assay used: immunoSEQ multiplex PCR; TCRdb lists only in-frame clones, some missing. This sample has approximately 200,000 clones; about four fifths occur once, and the top ten carry roughly 10%. Input material: PBMCs or T cells enriched from blood (not recorded which). The receptors derive from a man aged 35 to 55 who had recovered from COVID-19.

This chain joins TRBV5-1 and TRBJ2-7, with D hard to call. The CDR3 consists of 13 residues. CDR1 is SGHRS and CDR2 is YFSETQ in the germline V gene. Trimming took 4 bases from V and 7 from J, leaving 15 bases between them. CDR3 protein: CASSLAGLSEQYF. The CDR3 region has the DNA TGCGCCAGCAGCCTTGCAGGTCTTTCGGAGCAGTACTTC.

The rearrangement links TRBV15 to TRBJ2-7, with 13 bases that match TRBD2. The CDR3 length is 15 residues. Germline values: CDR1 LNHNV, CDR2 YYDKDF (reference sequence). Trimming at V came to 4 bases and at J to 6 bases, leaving 6 bases not matched to a gene. CDR3: CATSTRTSGSVEQYF. CDR3 bases: TGTGCCACCAGCACCAGGACTAGCGGGAGTGTCGAGCAGTACTTC.

The J gene is TRBJ2-2, the V gene TRBV5-1; D gene uncertain. This CDR3 has 14 amino acids. The V gene lost 0 bases and the J gene lost 7 bases, with 10 bases spanning the gap. Germline V CDR1 and CDR2: SGHRS, YFSETQ. The CDR3, as DNA: TGCGCCAGCAGCTTGGCCACGACTGACGGGGAGCTGTTTTTT. This translates into CASSLATTDGELFF.

The chain combines TRBV10-3 with TRBJ1-1; a weak D match, TRBD1 (6 bases). The CDR3 length is 16 residues. The germline CDR1 and CDR2 sequences are ENHRY and SYGVKD. Trimming pared 7 bases from V and 5 bases from J, leaving 23 bases between. The CDR3 DNA follows: TGTGCCATCACTGGGGACAAGGGCAATTCTGGGACTGAAGCTTTCTTT. This codes for CAITGDKGNSGTEAFF.

V gene TRBV6-5 combines with J gene TRBJ2-6; a possible D gene is TRBD1 (5 bases). The germline V gene encodes CDR1 MNHEY and CDR2 SVGAGI. V gave up 6 bases and J gave up 5 bases, with 14 bases separating them. The CDR3 covers 15 residues. CDR3 DNA: TGTGCCAGCAGAACTACAGGATCTCGGGCCAACGTCCTGACTTTC. Protein product: CASRTTGSRANVLTF.

This chain uses TRBV5-6 with TRBJ2-1; 10 positions agree with TRBD2. The CDR3 is 15 residues long. Germline loops: CDR1 SGHDT, CDR2 YYEEEE. With 2 bases clipped from V and 4 bases from J, the junction kept 3 bases outside the gene matches. The CDR3, as DNA: TGTGCCAGCAGCTTTGAACTAGCGGGATACAATGAGCAGTTCTTC. Encoded protein: CASSFELAGYNEQFF.

The genes are TRBV4-3 and TRBJ1-1, with D hard to call. The germline V gene encodes CDR1 LGHNA and CDR2 YSLEER. The CDR3 extends over 15 amino acids. V lost 0 bases and J lost 3, with 11 bases in between. In DNA, the CDR3 is TGCGCCAGCAGCCAAGAGCGGTACAAGGACACTGAAGCTTTCTTT. Its translation: CASSQERYKDTEAFF.

In DNA, the CDR3 is TGTGCCAGTAACCCGGGACAGGCAAACACCGGGGAGCTGTTTTTT. Translation: CASNPGQANTGELFF. This sequence joins TRBV19 and TRBJ2-2; 8 bases line up with TRBD1. This CDR3 is 15 amino acids long. Germline-derived CDR1 and CDR2 are LNHDA and SQIVND (reference sequence). J was trimmed by 2 bases and V by 7 bases; bases with no gene match: 6.

The CDR3 DNA reads as TGTGCCAGCAGTGCGGGACAGCGAAATGAAAAACTGTTTTTT. Translating gives CASSAGQRNEKLFF. The gene calls are TRBV2 and TRBJ1-4, with TRBD1 matching over 7 bases. This CDR3 is built from 14 residues. Looked up from germline, CDR1 is SNHLY and CDR2 is FYNNEI. V shed 4 bases, J shed 5 bases, and the junction held 4 bases outside the gene matches.

The chain has TRBV9 and TRBJ1-2; possible D gene TRBD1, 6 bases. The V gene's germline CDR1 is SGDLS and CDR2 YYNGEE. V lost 2 bases to trimming and J lost 0 bases, with 17 bases between them. CDR3 length: 17 amino acids. This CDR3 is CASSVTGFVSSNYGYTF. In DNA form, the CDR3 reads TGTGCCAGCAGCGTTACAGGGTTTGTTTCGTCTAACTATGGCTACACCTTC.

This rearrangement joins TRBV6-5 to TRBJ2-7; 7 nucleotides match TRBD2. CDR1 is MNHEY and CDR2 is SVGAGI in the germline V gene. V was pared by 0 bases and J by 3 bases, with 5 bases of the junction left unmatched. The CDR3 is made up of 15 amino acids. Written as DNA, the CDR3 is TGTGCCAGCAGTTACTCGAGGGAGGGGTTCTACGAGCAGTACTTC. Translation gives CASSYSREGFYEQYF.

The chain is built from TRBV6-6 and TRBJ2-1; 9 bases align to TRBD2. Germline-derived CDR1 and CDR2 are MNHNY and SVGAGI (reference sequence). The CDR3 extends over 16 amino acids. The ends lost 6 bases at V and 8 bases at J; junction bases unmatched: 14. In DNA, the CDR3 is TGTGCCAGCAGCCGGCTAGCGGGATCGGTAGGCGATGAGCAGTTCTTC. It translates to CASSRLAGSVGDEQFF.

The chain has TRBV28 and TRBJ1-4; D is perhaps TRBD1 (5 bases). The CDR3 has 10 amino acids. Germline V gene data show CDR1 as MDHEN and CDR2 as SYDVKM. Trimming cost V 11 bases and J 7 bases, with 8 bases left between them. CDR3 residues: CASQGEKLFF. CDR3 bases: TGTGCCTCCCAGGGTGAAAAACTGTTTTTT.

The table lists this clone with a few counts. J is TRBJ2-7 and V is TRBV5-6; no clear D gene. V shed 5 bases and J shed 2 bases, with 11 bases lying between them. Germline V gene lookup returns CDR1 SGHDT and CDR2 YYEEEE. The CDR3 runs 13 residues. The CDR3 DNA sequence: TGTGCCAGCAGTTCCGGGTCCACCTACGAGCAGTACTTC. This gives the protein CASSSGSTYEQYF.

The J gene is TRBJ1-1, the V gene TRBV7-9; a weak D match, TRBD1 (5 bases). The germline V gene encodes CDR1 SEHNR and CDR2 FQNEAQ (reference sequence). Trimming took 10 bases from V and 1 from J, leaving 19 bases between them. This CDR3 has 15 amino acids. The CDR3 is CAIRVSGTENTEAFF. CDR3 bases: TGTGCCATCAGAGTGTCCGGGACTGAGAACACTGAAGCTTTCTTT.

This clone was seen a few times. The chain joins TRBV29-1 to TRBJ2-5, with 12 bases matching TRBD2. CDR1 and CDR2 (germline): SQVTM, ANQGSEA. With 2 bases clipped from V and 4 bases from J, the junction kept 2 bases outside the gene matches. The CDR3 has 14 residues. CDR3 region: CSVEQGLAGETQYF. DNA for the CDR3: TGCAGCGTTGAACAGGGACTAGCGGGAGAGACCCAGTACTTC.

The V gene is TRBV5-1, the J gene TRBJ1-4; 7 bases match TRBD1. Germline values: CDR1 SGHRS, CDR2 YFSETQ. The CDR3 extends over 14 amino acids. V lost 1 base and J lost 5; bases outside the gene matches: 2. CDR3 residues: CASSLTGVNEKLFF. The CDR3 coding sequence is TGCGCCAGCAGCTTGACAGGGGTAAATGAAAAACTGTTTTTT.

The rearrangement links TRBV5-1 to TRBJ1-2; D might be TRBD1 (5 bases). V dropped 0 bases and J dropped 7 bases, with 16 bases sitting between them. CDR1 is SGHRS, CDR2 YFSETQ, per germline. The CDR3 covers 15 residues. As DNA, the CDR3 is TGCGCCAGCAGCTTGGCGGCCTCAAGGGGTTCTGGCTACACCTTC. It encodes CASSLAASRGSGYTF.

This chain links TRBV7-3 with TRBJ1-1, with D perhaps TRBD1 (6 bases). The CDR3 is 13 amino acids. V was clipped by 5 bases and J by 8 bases, with 15 bases between them. Looked up from germline, CDR1 is SGHTA and CDR2 is FQGTGA. CDR3 coding DNA: TGTGCCAGCAGCCGGGACACAAGTTCCGAAGCTTTCTTT. Translation: CASSRDTSSEAFF.

The chain recombines TRBV28 with TRBJ2-4; TRBD2 agrees at 9 bases. In germline, CDR1 is MDHEN, CDR2 SYDVKM. The J segment lost 5 bases and the V segment lost 6 bases, leaving 11 bases of the junction unmatched. This CDR3 has 16 residues. CDR3 region: CASSSRGSGRENIQYF. CDR3 coding DNA: TGTGCCAGCAGCTCTCGGGGTAGCGGGAGAGAAAACATTCAGTACTTC.

The V gene is TRBV19, the J gene TRBJ2-3; 9 bases line up with TRBD2. CDR3 size: 16 residues. CDR1 is LNHDA and CDR2 is SQIVND in the germline V gene (reference sequence). V dropped 6 bases and J dropped 2; count of bases not matched to a gene: 9. In DNA, the CDR3 is TGTGCCAGTAGCAAGACTAGCGGAGCATACACAGATACGCAGTATTTT. This codes for CASSKTSGAYTDTQYF.

The V and J genes are TRBV5-6 and TRBJ1-2; 10 nucleotides align to TRBD1. Losses at the gene ends were 4 bases for V and 4 bases for J; bases not matched to a gene: 4. The CDR3 totals 14 residues. Germline V lookup: CDR1 SGHDT, CDR2 YYEEEE. The CDR3 coding sequence is TGTGCCAGCAGCAGACAGGGGGCCAGCTATGGCTACACCTTC. Encoded protein: CASSRQGASYGYTF.

This clone was observed a handful of times. A junction end diverges from the germline sequence, so it may reflect a read error. This chain connects TRBV2 to TRBJ2-1; 10 bases are shared with TRBD2. Germline V gives CDR1 SNHLY, CDR2 FYNNEI. The CDR3 length is 15 residues. The CDR3 spells CASGEDGLADNEQFF. DNA of the CDR3: TGTGCCAGCGGTGAGGATGGACTAGCGGACAATGAGCAGTTCTTC.

CDR3 sequence reads: CASSPRGLTSGRGEQFF. The CDR3 DNA follows: TGTGCCAGCTCACCACGCGGGTTGACTAGCGGGAGAGGTGAGCAGTTCTTC. The chain carries TRBV18 and TRBJ2-1; 12 bases match TRBD2. This CDR3 comprises 17 residues. Germline CDR1 reads KGHSH; CDR2 reads LQKENI. The J segment lost 9 bases and the V segment lost 1 base, leaving 10 bases of the junction unmatched.

V and J are TRBV9 and TRBJ1-2; D remains unclear. CDR3 length equals 14 residues. V lost 4 bases and J 8 bases, leaving 18 bases between the germline ends. The germline CDR1 and CDR2 sequences are SGDLS and YYNGEE. CDR3 bases: TGTGCCAGCAGCCGATCTAGTCCTGGAGGCGGCTACACCTTC. It yields the protein CASSRSSPGGGYTF.

The chain links TRBV18 to TRBJ1-1; 9 bases agree with TRBD1. The CDR3 extends over 15 amino acids. The V gene end was trimmed by 3 bases and the J gene end by 1 base; junction bases not matched to a gene: 3. CDR1 and CDR2 from the germline V gene are KGHSH and LQKENI. In DNA form, the CDR3 reads TGTGCCAGCTCACCGTGGACAGGGGCGAACACTGAAGCTTTCTTT. Amino acids: CASSPWTGANTEAFF. Combining the CDR3 with reference TRBV18 and TRBJ1-1 gives the whole variable domain NAGVMQNPRHLVRRRGQEARLRCSPMKGHSHVYWYRQLPEEGLKFMVYLQKENIIDESGMPKERFSAEFPKEGPSILRIQQVVRGDSAAYFCASSPWTGANTEAFFGQGTRLTVV.

This chain joins TRBV30 and TRBJ2-1; 11 bases are a match to TRBD2. This CDR3 has 14 amino acids. With V trimmed by 3 bases and J by 7 bases, 5 bases remained unmatched. Germline V gene lookup returns CDR1 GTSNPN and CDR2 SVGIG (reference sequence). CDR3 protein: CAWSPGLAVNEQFF. The CDR3 region has the DNA TGTGCCTGGAGCCCGGGACTAGCGGTGAATGAGCAGTTCTTC.

This chain joins TRBV9 and TRBJ1-2; D gene unclear. In germline, CDR1 is SGDLS, CDR2 YYNGEE. The CDR3 sequence is 18 residues long. V lost 4 bases to trimming and J lost 3 bases, with 25 bases between them. CDR3: CASSPNLSGPKSYYGYTF. CDR3 bases: TGTGCCAGCAGCCCGAACTTAAGCGGACCCAAGAGTTACTATGGCTACACCTTC.